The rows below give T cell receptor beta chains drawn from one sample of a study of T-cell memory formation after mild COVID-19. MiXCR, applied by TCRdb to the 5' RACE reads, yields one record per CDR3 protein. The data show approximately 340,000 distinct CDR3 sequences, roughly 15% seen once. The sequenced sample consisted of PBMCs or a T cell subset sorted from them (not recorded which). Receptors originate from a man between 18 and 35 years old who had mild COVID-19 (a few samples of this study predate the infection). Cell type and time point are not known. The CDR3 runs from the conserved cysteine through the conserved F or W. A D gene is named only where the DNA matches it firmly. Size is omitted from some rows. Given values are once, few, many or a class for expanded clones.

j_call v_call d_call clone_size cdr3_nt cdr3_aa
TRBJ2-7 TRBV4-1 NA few TGCGCCAGCAGCCCTGGAACAGGGTTCGAGCAGTACTTC CASSPGTGFEQYF
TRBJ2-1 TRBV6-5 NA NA TGTGCCAGCAGTTACTCGCTACAGATCTCACAATATGAGCAGTTCTTC CASSYSLQISQYEQFF
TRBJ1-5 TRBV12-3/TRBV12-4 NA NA TGTGCCAGCAGTGTCAGAAATAGCAATCAGCCCCAGCATTTT CASSVRNSNQPQHF
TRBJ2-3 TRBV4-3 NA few TGCGCCAGCAGCCAAGAGATCGCCAGGGGCAGAACAGATACGCAGTATTTT CASSQEIARGRTDTQYF
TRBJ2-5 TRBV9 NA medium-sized TGTGCCAGCAGCGTAGCGGGGGTTGAAGAGACCCAGTACTTC CASSVAGVEETQYF
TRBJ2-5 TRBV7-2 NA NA TGTGCCAGCAGCCAGAGCGGTGAGACCCAGTACTTC CASSQSGETQYF
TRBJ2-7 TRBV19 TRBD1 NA TGTGCCAGCGCGTGGAGGACAGGGACCGAGCAGTACTTC CASAWRTGTEQYF
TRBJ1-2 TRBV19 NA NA TGTGCCAGTAGTATATGGCCGATCTATGGCTACACCTTC CASSIWPIYGYTF
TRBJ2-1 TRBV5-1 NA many TGCGCCAGCAGCTTGGCGGGCAACCCCTCCTACAATGAGCAGTTCTTC CASSLAGNPSYNEQFF
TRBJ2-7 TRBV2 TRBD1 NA TGTGCCAGCAGTGACTCCGGGACAGGGACCTACGAGCAGTACTTC CASSDSGTGTYEQYF
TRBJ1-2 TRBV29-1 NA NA TGCAGCGGTCGACAGGAGGATGGCTACACCTTC CSGRQEDGYTF
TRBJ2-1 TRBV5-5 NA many TGTGCCAGCAGCTTTGTGCGGGGGCCATACAATGAGCAGTTCTTC CASSFVRGPYNEQFF
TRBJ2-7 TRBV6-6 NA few TGTGCCAGCAAAGCCGGGACACAATCCTACGAGCAGTACTTC CASKAGTQSYEQYF
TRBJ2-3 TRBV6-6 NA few TGTGCCAGCAACAGGGGAGGACGAACAGATACGCAGTATTTT CASNRGGRTDTQYF
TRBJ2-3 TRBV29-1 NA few TGCAGCGTTGAACAGGGTAGTACAGATACGCAGTATTTT CSVEQGSTDTQYF
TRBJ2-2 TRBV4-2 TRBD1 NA TGTGCCAGCAGCCATGAGACAGGGGGCACCGGGGAGCTGTTTTTT CASSHETGGTGELFF
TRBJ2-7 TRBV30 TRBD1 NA TGTGCCTGGGGGGGACAGGGGTCTGGCGAGCAGTACTTC CAWGGQGSGEQYF
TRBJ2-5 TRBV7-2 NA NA TGTGCCAGCAGCTCCACGGGGGTTAGCCTTCAAGAGACCCAGTACTTC CASSSTGVSLQETQYF
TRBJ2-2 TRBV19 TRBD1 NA TGTGCCAGTAGTATAGCGACAGGGGCCACCGGGGAGCTGTTTTTT CASSIATGATGELFF
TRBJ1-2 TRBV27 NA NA TGTGCCAGTTACCCGTTCAGAGGGTTGGGAGCTAACTATGGCTACACCTTC CASYPFRGLGANYGYTF
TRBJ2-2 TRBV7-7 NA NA TGTGCCAGCAGCCGTGGAGCCGGGACCACCGGGGAGCTGTTTTTT CASSRGAGTTGELFF
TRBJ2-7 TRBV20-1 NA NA TGCAGTGCTAGGACGGGCAGGGCTACCTACGAGCAGTACTTC CSARTGRATYEQYF
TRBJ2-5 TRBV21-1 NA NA TGTGCCAGCAGCCCCTCTCTGTCAGGGGCCCAGTACTTC CASSPSLSGAQYF
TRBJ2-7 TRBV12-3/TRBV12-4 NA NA TGTGCCAGCAGTTTTGGCCGGGGGGCGACGTACGAGCAGTACTTC CASSFGRGATYEQYF
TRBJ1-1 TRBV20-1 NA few TGCAGTGCTAGAGTAGGTATCAACACTGAAGCTTTCTTT CSARVGINTEAFF
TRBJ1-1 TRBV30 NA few TGTGCCTGGAGTGTAATCTACAGTGAAGCTTTCTTT CAWSVIYSEAFF
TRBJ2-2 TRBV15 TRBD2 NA TGTGCCACCAGCAGAGAGATTGGCCTAGCGGGGGCCCAATTAGAGGGCGGGGAGCTGTTTTTT CATSREIGLAGAQLEGGELFF
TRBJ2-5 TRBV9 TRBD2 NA TGTGCCAGCAGCGCCAGCGGGGCGGGGGAGACCCAGTACTTC CASSASGAGETQYF
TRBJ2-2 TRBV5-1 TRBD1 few TGCGCCAGCAGCTATGGACAGGGGATAACCGGGGAGCTGTTTTTT CASSYGQGITGELFF
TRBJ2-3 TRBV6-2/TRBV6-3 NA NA TGTGCCAGCAGTTACGGGGTGGGGGCCGTCACAGATACGCAGTATTTT CASSYGVGAVTDTQYF
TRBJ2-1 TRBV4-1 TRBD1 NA TGCGCCAGCAGCGCGACAGGGGGATATGAGCAGTTCTTC CASSATGGYEQFF
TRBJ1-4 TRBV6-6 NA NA TGTGCCAGCACCATAGGAGGGGCGCTCTTTAATGAAAAACTGTTTTTT CASTIGGALFNEKLFF
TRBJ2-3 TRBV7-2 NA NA TGTGCCAGCAGCCTAACCTACACAGATACGCAGTATTTT CASSLTYTDTQYF
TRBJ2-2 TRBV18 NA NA TGTGCCAGCTCACCTTTAACAGGGAACACCGGGGAGCTGTTTTTT CASSPLTGNTGELFF
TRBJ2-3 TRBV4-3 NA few TGCGCCAGCAGCCAAGATTCATGGGGACCCACAGATACGCAGTATTTT CASSQDSWGPTDTQYF
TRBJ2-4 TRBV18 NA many TGTGCCAGCTCACCCCTGGGGGGCGGCGTCTCCAAAAACATTCAGTACTTC CASSPLGGGVSKNIQYF
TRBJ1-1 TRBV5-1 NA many TGCGCCAGCAGCTTGGGCGCGCTTGGGCTATTGGACACTGAAGCTTTCTTT CASSLGALGLLDTEAFF
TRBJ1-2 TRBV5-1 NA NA TGCGCCAGCAGCTTGGTTCCGGGAATAAGCTATGGCTACACCTTC CASSLVPGISYGYTF
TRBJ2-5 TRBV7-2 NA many TGTGCCAGCAGCTTAGCAATTCAGGAGACCCAGTACTTC CASSLAIQETQYF
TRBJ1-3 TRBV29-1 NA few TGCAGCGTTGAGATCCGGGGAAACACCATATATTTT CSVEIRGNTIYF
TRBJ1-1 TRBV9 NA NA TGTGCCAGCAGCGGAGATGGGGAGGACACTGAAGCTTTCTTT CASSGDGEDTEAFF
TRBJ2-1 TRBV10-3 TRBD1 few TGTGCCATCAGTCCTGGCCCCGGACAGGAGATCCTGAGTGGGGTGGATGAGCAGTTCTTC CAISPGPGQEILSGVDEQFF
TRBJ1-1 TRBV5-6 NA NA TGTGCCAGCAGCTTTGGGCAGACGGAAGCTTTCTTT CASSFGQTEAFF
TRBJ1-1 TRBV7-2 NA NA TGTGCCAGCAGCTTAGTTCTTCCGGAGAACACTGAAGCTTTCTTT CASSLVLPENTEAFF
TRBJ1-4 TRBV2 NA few TGTGCCAGCAGTGGAGGAAGGGAAAAACTGTTTTTT CASSGGREKLFF
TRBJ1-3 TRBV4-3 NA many TGCGCCAGCAGCCAAGATGGAGCTACAGGAAACACCATATATTTT CASSQDGATGNTIYF
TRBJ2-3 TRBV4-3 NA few TGCGCCAGCAGCCAAGATGGCGGTATGTGGCAGGGGAGGGCAGATACGCAGTATTTT CASSQDGGMWQGRADTQYF
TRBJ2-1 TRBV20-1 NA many TGCAGTGCTAGCGGGGGGCATGGAAATGAGCAGTTCTTC CSASGGHGNEQFF
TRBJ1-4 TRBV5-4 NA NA TGTGCCAGCAGCCCCGACAGGACCCTAAGTATAGAAAAACTGTTTTTT CASSPDRTLSIEKLFF
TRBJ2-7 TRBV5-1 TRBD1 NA TGCGCCAGCAGCTCGAGCCCAGGGGGCTACGAGCAGTACTTC CASSSSPGGYEQYF
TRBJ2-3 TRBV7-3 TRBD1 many TGTGCCAGCAGCTCGGGACAGACAGATACGCAGTATTTT CASSSGQTDTQYF
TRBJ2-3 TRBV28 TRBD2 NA TGTGCCAGCTATACTAGCGGGGGCACAGATACGCAGTATTTT CASYTSGGTDTQYF
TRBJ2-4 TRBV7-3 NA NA TGTGCCAGCAGCCCCTCGGGTCCCCACAACATTCAGTACTTC CASSPSGPHNIQYF
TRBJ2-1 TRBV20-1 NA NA TGCAGTGCTAGAGCTTCTCAACTCGGCGATGAGCAGTTCTTC CSARASQLGDEQFF
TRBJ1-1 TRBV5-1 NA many TGCGCCAGCAGCAGGGAGGGGGGTAAAGTTGAAGCTTTCTTT CASSREGGKVEAFF
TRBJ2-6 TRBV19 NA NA TGTGCCAGTAGTACAGGCGGTGGGGCCAACGTCCTGACTTTC CASSTGGGANVLTF
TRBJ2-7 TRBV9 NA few TGTGCCAGCAGCGTAGACGGGGGATCCCCCTACGAGCAGTACTTC CASSVDGGSPYEQYF